This T cell receptor beta chain was recorded in a study of Ad26.COV2.S vaccination and SARS-CoV-2 variants. Treatment here: around 19 received Ad26.COV2.S at low or high dose, single or two shots; several received placebo; per-sample allocation not given. At day 63 after the first vaccine or placebo injection, samples were drawn. Germline V CDR1 and CDR2: LGHNA, YSLEER. V was clipped by 0 bases and J by 4 bases, with 10 bases between them. The CDR3 runs to 15 residues. Details on this clone: Its antigen is still unknown.

Study observations and caveats: From the TCR breadth and depth analyses, total T cell responses may have been underestimated.

Libraries were prepared by immunoSEQ multiplex PCR; TCRdb keeps only in-frame clonotypes and omits some of them. The sample has about 350,000 clones, about 86% seen once; the top ten hold about 11%. This clonotype was obtained from a person aged 18-65 years who received the Ad26.COV2.S COVID-19 vaccine or a placebo. V and J are TRBV4-3 and TRBJ2-1; D gene uncertain. This sample comprised peripheral blood, obtained in a trial of Ad26.COV2.S vaccine versus placebo. CDR3 nucleotides: TGCGCCAGCAGCCAAGACACAGCGCCTTACAATGAGCAGTTCTTC. It codes for CASSQDTAPYNEQFF.